The 10 T cell receptor beta chains below come from one sample, sequenced in a study of T cell responses to AZD1222 COVID-19 vaccine. Clones were sequenced by immunoSEQ multiplex PCR, and TCRdb holds only the in-frame ones, with some missing. The repertoire consists of over 85,000 clones, with 80% to 85% occurring once and the leading ten covering about 15%. The sequenced sample was peripheral blood, obtained on day 0 of AZD1222 vaccination. Every receptor here comes from an adult in good health.

V usage is TRBV5-1 and J usage is TRBJ2-1; D might be TRBD2 (6 bases). V shed 4 bases and J shed 1 base, with 15 bases lying between them. The CDR3 extends over 16 amino acids. Germline V CDR1 and CDR2: SGHRS, YFSETQ. The CDR3 reads CASSQGSSVSYNEQFF. In nucleotides, the CDR3 is TGCGCCAGCAGCCAGGGCTCTAGCGTGTCCTACAATGAGCAGTTCTTC.

This rearrangement joins TRBV28 to TRBJ1-5; D uncertain. Germline V lookup: CDR1 MDHEN, CDR2 SYDVKM. V dropped 4 bases and J dropped 6 bases, with 13 bases sitting between them. The CDR3 is made up of 14 amino acids. The DNA for the CDR3 is TGTGCCAGCAGTTCCCCCGAAAGGGCTCAGCCCCAGCATTTT. Its translation: CASSSPERAQPQHF.

This chain uses TRBV2 with TRBJ2-2; possibly TRBD1 for D (8 bases). Germline loops: CDR1 SNHLY, CDR2 FYNNEI. This CDR3 comprises 15 residues. The V and J ends lost 6 bases and 5 bases respectively, with 16 bases between them. DNA of the CDR3: TGTGCCAGCAGCGAGGACAGGGAGGGGACCGGGGAGCTGTTTTTT. Translation gives CASSEDREGTGELFF.

J is TRBJ1-1 and V is TRBV7-2; D possibly corresponds to TRBD1 (6 bases). Germline V CDR1 and CDR2: SGHTA, FQGNSA. The V end was cut by 7 bases, the J end by 1 base, with 13 bases between. The CDR3 totals 14 residues. CDR3 region: CASKEGGWNTEAFF. DNA for the CDR3: TGTGCCAGCAAGGAGGGGGGCTGGAACACTGAAGCTTTCTTT.

The chain employs TRBV6-4 and TRBJ2-4, with 11 nucleotides matching TRBD2. CDR1 and CDR2 from the germline V gene are MRHNA and SNTAGT. V gave up 2 bases and J gave up 16 bases; unmatched junction bases: 31. The CDR3 spans 21 residues. This CDR3 is CASSDLSPSRLGSGRAPYCYF. The DNA of the CDR3 is TGTGCCAGCAGTGACCTCTCTCCAAGTAGGTTGGGTAGCGGGAGGGCCCCGTACTGTTACTTC.

The chain uses TRBV7-2 and TRBJ1-6; TRBD1 is a possible D gene (5 bases). This CDR3 is built from 14 residues. Trimming took 1 base from V and 10 from J, leaving 11 bases between them. The germline gives CDR1 SGHTA, CDR2 FQGNSA. The DNA of the CDR3 is TGTGCCAGCAGCTTAGTCCGGGGGGAATCACCCCTCCACTTT. Translation gives CASSLVRGESPLHF.

This rearrangement joins TRBV6-2 or TRBV6-3 to TRBJ2-2; perhaps TRBD1 as D (5 bases). With 4 bases removed from V and 0 bases from J, the gap between germline ends came to 9 bases. The germline gives CDR1 MNHEY, CDR2 SVGEGT. CDR3 length equals 15 residues. CDR3 loop: CASSLMTANTGELFF. The DNA of the CDR3 is TGTGCCAGCAGTTTGATGACAGCGAACACCGGGGAGCTGTTTTTT.

This clone has at least ten counts. This chain links TRBV2 with TRBJ2-3; D call uncertain. V dropped 2 bases and J dropped 7 bases, with 13 bases sitting between them. The germline gives CDR1 SNHLY, CDR2 FYNNEI. This CDR3 contains 14 residues. The CDR3 sequence is CASSELPNTHTQYF. The CDR3 nucleotides are TGTGCCAGCAGTGAACTTCCCAATACCCATACGCAGTATTTT.

J is TRBJ1-5 and V is TRBV10-2; D unresolved. This CDR3 region has 12 residues. Germline CDR1 and CDR2: WSHSY and SAAADI. V shed 1 base and J shed 10 bases, with 8 bases lying between them. The CDR3 region is CASSEFSQPQHF. The CDR3 DNA sequence: TGCGCCAGCAGTGAGTTTTCTCAACCCCAGCATTTT.

This clone was seen a single time. The chain links TRBV4-2 to TRBJ2-7; D is ambiguous. The CDR3 sequence is 16 residues long. The V gene's germline CDR1 is LGHNA and CDR2 YNFKEQ. Trimming cost V 1 base and J 6 bases, with 19 bases left between them. CDR3 in amino acids: CASSQVSGEFFPEQYF. CDR3 bases: TGTGCCAGCAGCCAAGTTTCGGGCGAGTTTTTCCCCGAGCAGTACTTC.